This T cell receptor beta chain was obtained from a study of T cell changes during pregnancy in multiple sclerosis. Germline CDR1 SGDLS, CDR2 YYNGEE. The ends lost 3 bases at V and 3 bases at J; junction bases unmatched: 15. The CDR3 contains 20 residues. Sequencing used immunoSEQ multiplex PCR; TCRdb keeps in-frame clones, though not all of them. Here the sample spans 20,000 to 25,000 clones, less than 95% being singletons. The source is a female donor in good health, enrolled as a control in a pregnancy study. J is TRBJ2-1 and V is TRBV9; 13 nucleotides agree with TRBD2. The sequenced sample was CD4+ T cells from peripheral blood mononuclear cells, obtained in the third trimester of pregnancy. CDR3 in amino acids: CASSATTSGGPRGYYNEQFF. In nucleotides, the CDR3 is TGTGCCAGCAGCGCTACGACTAGCGGGGGGCCCCGGGGGTACTACAATGAGCAGTTCTTC.